Detailed here is one T cell receptor (beta chain). The data belong to a study of T cells in Graves' hyperthyroidism and ophthalmopathy. Study information: Blood was drawn when the patient was first diagnosed and still untreated.

Among ophthalmopathy patients, the Clinical Activity Score reached at least 3, the NOSPECS grade reached at least 4, and duration remained under 3 months. Lactation, pregnancy, other autoimmune disease or uncontrolled infection excluded patients. With 7 bases removed from V and 3 bases from J, the gap between germline ends came to 18 bases. Germline loops: CDR1 MNHNS, CDR2 SASEGT. The CDR3 has 15 amino acids. Authors of the study amplified TCR beta CDR3 regions from RNA transcripts. The TCR CDR3 first-round RT-PCR relied on the HTBI primer set. One entry per CDR3 protein, called by TCRdb with MiXCR from the multiplex PCR reads. The data show about half a million distinct CDR3 sequences, less than 20% seen once.

The TCR originated in a middle-aged man with Graves' ophthalmopathy. The genes are TRBV6-1 and TRBJ1-1; no definite D call. Sequenced: blood. The DNA of the CDR3 is TGTGCCAGCACCCCCAGCGGAGGAGCACACACTGAAGCTTTCTTT. As protein: CASTPSGGAHTEAFF.